The T cell receptor (beta chain) described here comes from a study of read filtering for tumor transcriptome and immune sequencing. Broader study findings: Compared with RNA-seq, IR-seq gave much higher clonotype depth and reliability.

This library used about 360 ng RNA and molecular barcoded adaptors spanning alpha/delta and beta/gamma chains. TCRdb re-called the reads with MiXCR, one entry per CDR3 protein. The sample contains about 39,000 distinct CDR3 sequences, around 15% of which appear only once. This clonotype was recorded at least ten times. Its antigen remains unidentified. The CDR3 loop spans 13 amino acids. Germline V lookup: CDR1 SQVTM, CDR2 ANQGSEA. V shed 6 bases and J 6 bases; nucleotides not matched to a gene: 7. Every patient had bone marrow sampled while the disease was active. The chain recombines TRBV29-1 with TRBJ2-3; 9 bases are a match to TRBD1. The sequencing input was a population of CD138-negative cells sorted from bone marrow. The source is a donor at least 40 years old with multiple myeloma. The CDR3 here is CSVDRTGVDTQYF. CDR3 DNA: TGCAGCGTGGACAGGACAGGGGTTGATACGCAGTATTTT.